This T cell receptor beta chain originates from a study of blood T cell repertoires in COVID-19. About the study: The United States, Italy and Spain were the sources of the acute and convalescent COVID-19 samples. PBMCs, B-cell-depleted T cells, or T cells were the source of the cDNA or gDNA that made up the material.

Trimming cost V 6 bases and J 2 bases, with 11 bases left between them. CDR3 length: 13 amino acids. Germline values: CDR1 MNHEY, CDR2 SVGAGI. Authors' processing steps: Amplification from reference gene primers served as the basis for estimated nucleated cell counts. The method was immunoSEQ multiplex PCR; TCRdb's version includes in-frame clones alone and lacks a portion of them. V and J calls and clone size follow that table, whereas D and trimming were derived from the DNA. The table records 380,000 or so clones, 80% to 90% of them present only once. The sample comprised peripheral blood. V gene TRBV6-5 combines with J gene TRBJ2-7; tentatively, D is TRBD2 (5 bases). This clonotype was sampled from a man aged 40-55 years with acute or convalescent COVID-19. CDR3 nucleotides: TGTGCCAGCAGAACAGCGGAACCCTACGAGCAGTACTTC. It encodes CASRTAEPYEQYF.